Listed below are T cell receptor beta chains from one sample, sequenced in a study of shared clonotypes between healthy human individuals. Sequencing used immunoSEQ multiplex PCR; TCRdb keeps in-frame clones, though not all of them. The sample lists fewer than 600,000 clones; roughly 78% were seen once. Sample: PBMCs. The source of these receptors is a middle-aged woman in good health. Some clones in this sample may be carry-over from other donors' samples. Each CDR3 is given with its conserved first and last residue. D genes are given only for firm matches. Size is omitted from some rows. Given values are once, few, many or a class for expanded clones.

clone_size | d_call | j_call | v_call | cdr3_length | cdr3_aa | cdr3_nt
- | - | TRBJ2-1 | TRBV13 | 14 | CASSFSPVRHEQFF | TGTGCCAGCAGCTTTTCTCCCGTCCGCCATGAGCAGTTCTTC
- | - | TRBJ1-2 | TRBV7-9 | 14 | CASSPTGRGRGYTF | TGTGCCAGCAGCCCCACGGGCAGGGGACGTGGCTACACCTTC
- | TRBD2 | TRBJ2-1 | TRBV27 | 16 | CASSLTPSGSGNEQFF | TGTGCCAGCAGTTTAACGCCTAGCGGGAGCGGTAATGAGCAGTTCTTC
- | TRBD2 | TRBJ2-2 | TRBV30 | 15 | CAWSESGRRTGELFF | TGTGCCTGGAGTGAAAGCGGGAGACGGACCGGGGAGCTGTTTTTT
once | - | TRBJ1-1 | TRBV18 | 14 | CASSPGWGGTEAFF | TGTGCCAGCTCACCAGGGTGGGGAGGAACTGAAGCTTTCTTT
- | - | TRBJ2-7 | TRBV7-2 | 16 | CASSSREGFSSYEQYF | TGTGCCAGCAGCTCAAGAGAGGGGTTTAGCTCCTACGAGCAGTACTTC
few | - | TRBJ2-1 | TRBV7-2 | 13 | CASSFVLLAEQFF | TGTGCCAGCAGCTTCGTCTTGCTAGCGGAGCAGTTCTTC
- | - | TRBJ1-1 | TRBV19 | 13 | CASSTSGDTEAFF | TGTGCCAGTAGTACCTCAGGGGACACTGAAGCTTTCTTT
- | TRBD2 | TRBJ2-3 | TRBV11-1 | 16 | CASSVWTSGGTDTQYF | TGTGCCAGCTCGGTTTGGACTAGCGGTGGCACAGATACGCAGTATTTT
- | TRBD1 | TRBJ1-1 | TRBV18 | 15 | CASSPTGVLNTEAFF | TGTGCCAGCTCACCGACAGGGGTCCTGAACACTGAAGCTTTCTTT
- | - | TRBJ2-1 | TRBV27 | 13 | CASSLYGYNEQFF | TGTGCCAGCAGTTTATACGGCTACAATGAGCAGTTCTTC
- | - | TRBJ1-5 | TRBV30 | 13 | CAWSPGINQPQHF | TGTGCCTGGAGTCCAGGGATCAATCAGCCCCAGCATTTT
- | TRBD1 | TRBJ2-7 | TRBV27 | 16 | CASSLHPGTGSYEQYF | TGTGCCAGCAGTTTACACCCCGGGACAGGTTCCTACGAGCAGTACTTC
- | - | TRBJ2-5 | TRBV2 | 13 | CASSRLVQETQYF | TGTGCCAGCAGTCGACTAGTCCAAGAGACCCAGTACTTC
- | TRBD2 | TRBJ2-7 | TRBV7-2 | 14 | CASSLIAGSYEQYF | TGTGCCAGCAGCTTAATAGCGGGCTCCTACGAGCAGTACTTC
- | TRBD2 | TRBJ2-2 | TRBV27 | 17 | CASSLAVAGGYTGELFF | TGTGCCAGCAGTTTAGCGGTAGCGGGAGGATACACCGGGGAGCTGTTTTTT
- | - | TRBJ2-7 | TRBV28 | 12 | CASGGRTYEQYF | TGTGCCAGCGGGGGCAGGACCTACGAGCAGTACTTC
- | - | TRBJ2-3 | TRBV14 | 15 | CASSQKRKATDTQYF | TGTGCCAGCAGCCAAAAGCGGAAAGCAACAGATACGCAGTATTTT
- | - | TRBJ1-5 | TRBV5-1 | 15 | CASSLGGRRNQPQHF | TGCGCCAGCAGCTTGGGAGGGCGACGGAATCAGCCCCAGCATTTT
- | - | TRBJ2-7 | TRBV11-1 | 15 | CASSWVSGSSYEQYF | TGTGCCAGCAGCTGGGTCAGCGGCAGTTCCTACGAGCAGTACTTC
- | TRBD2 | TRBJ2-1 | TRBV5-4 | 15 | CASSRGTSGRNEQFF | TGTGCCAGCAGCCGAGGGACTAGCGGGAGGAATGAGCAGTTCTTC
- | - | TRBJ1-4 | TRBV5-5 | 15 | CASSLEVTVFEKLFF | TGTGCCAGCAGCTTGGAAGTGACAGTCTTCGAAAAACTGTTTTTT
once | - | TRBJ1-5 | TRBV15 | 13 | CATRGQSLEPQHF | TGTGCCACAAGAGGACAAAGCCTTGAGCCCCAGCATTTT
once | TRBD2 | TRBJ2-1 | TRBV2 | 16 | CASGGLAVSSYNEQFF | TGTGCCAGCGGGGGACTAGCGGTTAGCTCCTACAATGAGCAGTTCTTC
- | TRBD1 | TRBJ1-5 | TRBV7-2 | 16 | CASSHPPGQGNQPQHF | TGTGCCAGCAGCCATCCCCCGGGACAGGGCAATCAGCCCCAGCATTTT
- | TRBD1 | TRBJ1-2 | TRBV18 | 12 | CASSPDRDRYTF | TGTGCCAGCTCACCGGACAGGGATCGCTACACCTTC
- | TRBD1 | TRBJ1-4 | TRBV19 | 15 | CASSKWDRGNEKLFF | TGTGCCAGTAGTAAATGGGACAGGGGGAATGAAAAACTGTTTTTT
- | TRBD2 | TRBJ2-1 | TRBV7-9 | 18 | CASSLGTSPFSPYNEQFF | TGTGCCAGCAGCTTAGGGACTAGCCCTTTTTCTCCCTACAATGAGCAGTTCTTC
few | - | TRBJ2-1 | TRBV15 | 15 | CATSRGGRSYNEQFF | TGTGCCACCAGCAGAGGGGGGCGCTCCTACAATGAGCAGTTCTTC
few | - | TRBJ2-5 | TRBV7-2 | 15 | CASSSVQVSPETQYF | TGTGCCAGCAGCTCCGTCCAGGTGTCACCGGAGACCCAGTACTTC
- | - | TRBJ1-1 | TRBV6-1 | 13 | CASSEAHRAEAFF | TGTGCCAGCAGTGAAGCTCACAGGGCTGAAGCTTTCTTT
- | - | TRBJ2-5 | TRBV20-1 | 11 | CSASKTETQYF | TGCAGTGCTAGCAAAACAGAGACCCAGTACTTC
- | - | TRBJ2-1 | TRBV6-5 | 11 | CASSHGGEQFF | TGTGCCAGCAGTCACGGGGGCGAGCAGTTCTTC
- | TRBD1 | TRBJ1-1 | TRBV11-2 | 15 | CASSLVRTGNTEAFF | TGTGCCAGCAGCTTAGTGAGGACAGGGAACACTGAAGCTTTCTTT
- | - | TRBJ2-7 | TRBV30 | 13 | CAWSRTDYNEQYF | TGTGCCTGGAGTAGGACAGACTATAACGAGCAGTACTTC
- | TRBD2 | TRBJ2-7 | TRBV6-1 | 15 | CAGASRGLAGFEQYF | TGTGCCGGCGCCAGCAGGGGACTAGCGGGATTCGAGCAGTACTTC
- | - | TRBJ2-2 | TRBV6-4 | 15 | CASSSDSGDTGELFF | TGTGCCAGCAGTTCTGACAGTGGTGACACCGGGGAGCTGTTTTTT
- | TRBD1 | TRBJ1-2 | TRBV6-4 | 18 | CASNSTNGQGRDNYGYTF | TGTGCCAGCAACTCTACGAACGGACAGGGTCGAGATAACTATGGCTACACCTTC
- | TRBD2 | TRBJ2-5 | TRBV28 | 15 | CASRHLARGGETQYF | TGTGCCAGCAGGCACCTGGCCCGGGGAGGGGAGACCCAGTACTTC
- | - | TRBJ1-1 | TRBV7-2 | 14 | CASSLSPVNTEAFF | TGTGCCAGCAGCTTAAGTCCGGTTAACACTGAAGCTTTCTTT